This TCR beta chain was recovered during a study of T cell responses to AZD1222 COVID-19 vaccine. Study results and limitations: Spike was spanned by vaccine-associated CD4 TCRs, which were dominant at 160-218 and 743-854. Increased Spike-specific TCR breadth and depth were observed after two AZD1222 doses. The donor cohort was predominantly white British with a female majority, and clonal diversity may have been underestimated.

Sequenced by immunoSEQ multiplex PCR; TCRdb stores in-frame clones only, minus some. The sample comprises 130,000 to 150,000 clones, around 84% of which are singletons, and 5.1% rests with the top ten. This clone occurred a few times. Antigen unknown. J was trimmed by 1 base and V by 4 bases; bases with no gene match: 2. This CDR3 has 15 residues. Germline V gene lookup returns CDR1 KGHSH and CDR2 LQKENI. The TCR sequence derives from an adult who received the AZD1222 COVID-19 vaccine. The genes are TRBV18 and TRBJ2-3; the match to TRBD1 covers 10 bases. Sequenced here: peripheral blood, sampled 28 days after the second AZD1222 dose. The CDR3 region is CASSLGTGGTDTQYF. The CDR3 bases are TGTGCCAGCTCACTAGGGACAGGGGGCACAGATACGCAGTATTTT.